A single sample gave rise to the 20 T cell receptor beta chains below, sequenced in a study of blood T cell repertoires in COVID-19. The repertoire was sequenced with immunoSEQ multiplex PCR; TCRdb's copy has only in-frame clones and lacks some. The sample contains 250,000 to 300,000 clones, approximately 88% of which appear only once. Sequencing was carried out using PBMCs or T cells enriched from blood (not recorded which). Every receptor here comes from a woman aged 25-40 years who had recovered from COVID-19.

The chain couples TRBV7-2 to TRBJ2-1; 10 nucleotides line up with TRBD1. Trimming removed 3 bases from V and 6 bases from J; junction bases left unmatched: 8. CDR3 size: 16 residues. Germline V gene lookup returns CDR1 SGHTA and CDR2 FQGNSA. The CDR3 coding sequence is TGTGCCAGCAGCTTGGTTCTGGGGACAGGGGCCAATGAGCAGTTCTTC. Amino acids: CASSLVLGTGANEQFF.

The chain links TRBV7-3 to TRBJ1-6; a possible D gene is TRBD1 (6 bases). The CDR3 spans 14 residues. The V gene lost 5 bases and the J gene lost 8 bases, with 13 bases spanning the gap. Germline CDR1 is SGHTA and CDR2 is FQGTGA. CDR3 region: CASSRQARDSPLHF. CDR3 sequence (DNA): TGTGCCAGCAGCCGACAGGCTAGGGATTCACCCCTCCACTTT.

V and J are TRBV19 and TRBJ2-1, with 8 bases lining up with TRBD2. V lost 5 bases and J lost 4; bases outside the gene matches: 7. Germline CDR1 is LNHDA and CDR2 is SQIVND (reference sequence). This CDR3 comprises 15 residues. CDR3 DNA sequence: TGTGCCAGTAGTCTGAGCGGGAGAGAATACAATGAGCAGTTCTTC. Translated: CASSLSGREYNEQFF.

The chain is built from TRBV7-9 and TRBJ1-3, with 7 bases lining up with TRBD1. The V gene's germline CDR1 is SEHNR and CDR2 FQNEAQ (reference sequence). The V segment lost 3 bases and the J segment 4 bases; nucleotides outside the gene matches: 12. The CDR3 is 17 amino acids. In nucleotides, the CDR3 is TGTGCCAGCAGCTTGGAAGGGGGCAGGGAAAGCGGAAACACCATATATTTT. This encodes CASSLEGGRESGNTIYF.

The J gene is TRBJ2-1, the V gene TRBV18; unclear D gene. The germline V and J ends were trimmed by 3 bases and 4 bases, with 10 bases remaining between them. The CDR3 has 14 amino acids. Germline CDR1 reads KGHSH; CDR2 reads LQKENI. CDR3 sequence reads: CASSPPLQYNEQFF. The CDR3 region has the DNA TGTGCCAGCTCACCTCCATTGCAGTACAATGAGCAGTTCTTC.

The DNA for the CDR3 is TGTGCCAGCAGTACAGGGGCCCGCTATAATTCACCCCTCCACTTT. Protein: CASSTGARYNSPLHF. The chain uses TRBV28 and TRBJ1-6, with 7 bases lining up with TRBD1. After removal of 5 bases from V and 3 bases from J, the junction contained 4 bases not matched to a gene. CDR3 size: 15 residues. In germline, CDR1 is MDHEN, CDR2 SYDVKM.

The chain carries TRBV28 and TRBJ1-5; 7 nucleotides line up with TRBD1. Germline V gene data show CDR1 as MDHEN and CDR2 as SYDVKM. This CDR3 comprises 13 residues. Losses at the gene ends were 8 bases for V and 4 bases for J; bases not matched to a gene: 5. CDR3 sequence reads: CASPPGGNQPQHF. DNA of the CDR3: TGTGCCAGCCCCCCAGGGGGAAATCAGCCCCAGCATTTT.

This chain joins TRBV7-2 and TRBJ1-4, with TRBD1 identical over 10 bases. Looked up from germline, CDR1 is SGHTA and CDR2 is FQGNSA. V was clipped by 5 bases and J by 0 bases; unmatched bases: 6. This CDR3 region has 17 residues. CDR3 loop: CASSRGQGGATNEKLFF. In DNA, the CDR3 is TGTGCCAGCAGCCGTGGACAGGGGGGTGCAACTAATGAAAAACTGTTTTTT.

The V gene is TRBV7-8, the J gene TRBJ2-2, with TRBD2 as a possible D gene (6 bases). The V end was cut by 6 bases, the J end by 1 base, with 18 bases between. The CDR3 is 17 residues long. Germline assignment: CDR1 SGHVS and CDR2 FQNEAQ. Here the CDR3 DNA reads TGTGCCAGCAGAACTACGCGGGACGTATGGAACACCGGGGAGCTGTTTTTT. This sequence encodes CASRTTRDVWNTGELFF.

The V and J genes are TRBV19 and TRBJ1-2; 9 bases are a match to TRBD1. V shed 9 bases, J shed 9 bases, and the junction held 14 bases outside the gene matches. The CDR3 is made up of 14 amino acids. Germline V gene sequence: CDR1 LNHDA, CDR2 SQIVND (reference sequence). CDR3 DNA: TGTGCCAGCCAACTACAGGGGGCCGCGATCAGCTACACCTTC. Residues: CASQLQGAAISYTF.

This chain connects TRBV5-6 to TRBJ1-2, with 9 bases fitting TRBD1. J gave up 4 bases and V 1 base, and 8 bases lay outside the gene matches. Germline CDR1 and CDR2: SGHDT and YYEEEE. CDR3 length: 16 residues. The CDR3: CASSLQTGGIGYGYTF. In DNA form, the CDR3 reads TGTGCCAGCAGCTTGCAAACAGGGGGCATTGGCTATGGCTACACCTTC.

Only one count was recorded for this clone. CDR3 protein: CATSRAGGVRSEQYF. The CDR3 coding sequence is TGTGCCACCAGCAGAGCAGGAGGAGTTCGTTCCGAGCAGTACTTC. The chain recombines TRBV15 with TRBJ2-7, with a weak D call TRBD2 (5 bases). Germline CDR1 reads LNHNV; CDR2 reads YYDKDF (reference sequence). Trimming removed 1 base at V and 6 bases at J, with 16 bases between. This CDR3 comprises 15 residues.

The V call is TRBV7-3, the J call TRBJ2-2, with a possible D match to TRBD1 (6 bases). This CDR3 spans 14 amino acids. Germline V CDR1 and CDR2: SGHTA, FQGTGA. Trimming took 3 bases from V and 3 from J, leaving 8 bases between them. CDR3 nucleotides: TGTGCCAGCAGCTTTGGGACACACACCGGGGAGCTGTTTTTT. It translates to CASSFGTHTGELFF. Supplemented by reference TRBV7-3 and TRBJ2-2, the full variable domain reads GAGVSQTPSNKVTEKGKYVELRCDPISGHTALYWYRQSLGQGPEFLIYFQGTGAADDSGLPNDRFFAVRPEGSVSTLKIQRTERGDSAVYLCASSFGTHTGELFFGEGSRLTVL.

CDR3 protein: CASSLAVGGAEKLFF. The CDR3 bases are TGTGCCAGCAGCTTAGCGGTTGGGGGCGCTGAAAAACTGTTTTTT. The rearrangement joins TRBV7-2 to TRBJ1-4; a weak D match, TRBD1 (6 bases). The CDR3 consists of 15 residues. V was shortened by 0 bases and J by 7 bases, with 12 bases between the two germline ends. The germline CDR1 and CDR2 sequences are SGHTA and FQGNSA.

The chain carries TRBV29-1 and TRBJ1-2; 9 nucleotides align to TRBD1. Germline values: CDR1 SQVTM, CDR2 ANQGSEA. The V segment lost 4 bases and the J segment 6 bases; nucleotides outside the gene matches: 6. The CDR3 contains 13 residues. CDR3 sequence reads: CSVGWTGENGYTF. The CDR3 DNA reads as TGCAGCGTTGGCTGGACAGGGGAGAATGGCTACACCTTC.

The gene calls are TRBV14 and TRBJ1-1; no clear D. This CDR3 is 18 amino acids long. CDR1 is SGHDN and CDR2 is FVKESK in the germline V gene. V shed 1 base and J shed 0 bases, with 18 bases lying between them. CDR3 sequence: CASSQVSPSSVVNTEAFF. CDR3 in DNA: TGTGCCAGCAGCCAAGTATCCCCCTCCAGTGTGGTGAACACTGAAGCTTTCTTT. The entire variable domain, with the rest obtained from reference TRBV14 and TRBJ1-1, is as follows: EAGVTQFPSHSVIEKGQTVTLRCDPISGHDNLYWYRRVMGKEIKFLLHFVKESKQDESGMPNNRFLAERTGGTYSTLKVQPAELEDSGVYFCASSQVSPSSVVNTEAFFGQGTRLTVV.

The genes are TRBV7-9 and TRBJ2-4; 14 nucleotides line up with TRBD2. Per the germline V gene, CDR1 is SEHNR and CDR2 is FQNEAQ (reference sequence). The CDR3 is 17 residues long. Losses at the gene ends were 5 bases for V and 7 bases for J; bases not matched to a gene: 10. The CDR3 DNA reads TGTGCCAGCAGCCCTCAGACTAGCGGGGGGGTCCGGAACATTCAGTACTTC. Residues: CASSPQTSGGVRNIQYF.

The chain employs TRBV30 and TRBJ1-2; TRBD1 is a possible D gene (6 bases). The CDR3 has 12 residues. The germline V and J ends were trimmed by 5 bases and 5 bases, with 12 bases remaining between them. The V gene's germline CDR1 is GTSNPN and CDR2 SVGIG (reference sequence). This chain's CDR3 is CAWDGRGYGYTF. In DNA form, the CDR3 reads TGTGCCTGGGATGGGAGGGGGTATGGCTACACCTTC.

The J gene is TRBJ2-3, the V gene TRBV6-5; 8 nucleotides align to TRBD1. CDR3 length equals 14 residues. Germline lookup yields CDR1 MNHEY and CDR2 SVGAGI. J lost 1 base, V lost 7 bases, and 4 bases had no gene match. DNA for the CDR3: TGTGCCAGCATAGACAGGGGCCGCACAGATACGCAGTATTTT. Protein product: CASIDRGRTDTQYF.

This clone has just a few counts. The chain has TRBV5-1 and TRBJ1-1; no firm D call. This CDR3 is 20 amino acids long. Trimming pared 0 bases from V and 1 base from J, leaving 25 bases between. Per the germline V gene, CDR1 is SGHRS and CDR2 is YFSETQ. The CDR3 sequence is CASSLEADLLPQNSNTEAFF. Written as DNA, the CDR3 is TGCGCCAGCAGCTTGGAGGCAGATCTACTACCTCAGAATTCGAACACTGAAGCTTTCTTT.